The clone carrying this TCR beta chain was observed a few times. The individuals who served as donors were healthy Caucasians living in Russia, aged roughly 6 to 95. Next came a second PCR, run for about 6 to 12 cycles, which used a sample-barcoded 5' primer along with a J-beta primer mix. Every single cDNA molecule received a tag from a template-switch adaptor with 12 random nucleotides. TCRdb reanalysed the 5' RACE reads using MiXCR and keeps one entry per CDR3 protein. The data contain some 1.5 million distinct CDR3 sequences, roughly 27% of them singletons. This specimen belongs to a study of blood T cells in healthy people across ages. This sequence was found in a woman aged 25-40 years in good health. The sample was blood.

DNA of the CDR3: TGTGCCAGTAGTCCCGGACTACTAGATACGCAGTATTTT. Translation: CASSPGLLDTQYF. This rearrangement joins TRBV19 to TRBJ2-3; a weak D match, TRBD2 (6 bases). The CDR3 extends over 13 amino acids. CDR1 is LNHDA and CDR2 is SQIVND in the germline V gene (reference sequence). Trimming stripped 5 bases from V and 5 bases from J, with 11 bases between.